This T cell receptor beta chain derives from a study of a mutant IDH1 vaccine in newly diagnosed glioma. Profiled with immunoSEQ multiplex PCR; TCRdb holds only in-frame clones, not every one. The sample consists of about 70,000 clones, around four fifths of them appearing once. Study-wide results and caveats: Pseudoprogression seemed unlinked to shifts in top peripheral T cell clonotypes.

As concerns this clone: What it binds is not known.

Time point denoted: baseline, week 1 (first vaccination visit). The treatment is: pre-vaccination baseline after standard-of-care therapy. The V end was cut by 7 bases, the J end by 6 bases, with 19 bases between. The CDR3 covers 14 residues. CDR1 and CDR2 from the germline V gene are SNHLY and FYNNEI. The chain combines TRBV2 with TRBJ2-7; no clear D gene. The receptor comes from a woman aged 18-30 years with glioma. Some clones in this sample may be carry-over from other donors' samples. The specimen comprised peripheral blood mononuclear cells (PBMCs), sampled from a glioma patient treated with radiotherapy, temozolomide or both. The CDR3 spells CASNLREVVPEQYF. The CDR3, as DNA: TGTGCCAGCAACTTACGAGAAGTGGTCCCCGAGCAGTACTTC.